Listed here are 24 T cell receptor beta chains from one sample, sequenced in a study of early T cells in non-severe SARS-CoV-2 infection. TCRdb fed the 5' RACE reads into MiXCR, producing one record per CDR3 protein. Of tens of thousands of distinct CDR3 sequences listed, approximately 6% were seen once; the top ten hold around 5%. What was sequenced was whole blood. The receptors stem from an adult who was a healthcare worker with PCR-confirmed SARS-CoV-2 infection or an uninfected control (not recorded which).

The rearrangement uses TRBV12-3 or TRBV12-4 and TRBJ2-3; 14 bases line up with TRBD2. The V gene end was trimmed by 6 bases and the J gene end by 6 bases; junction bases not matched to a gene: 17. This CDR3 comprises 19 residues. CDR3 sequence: CASSFTLTSGRAPPDTQYF. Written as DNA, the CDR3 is TGTGCCAGCAGCTTCACACTGACTAGCGGGAGGGCCCCCCCGGATACGCAGTATTTT.

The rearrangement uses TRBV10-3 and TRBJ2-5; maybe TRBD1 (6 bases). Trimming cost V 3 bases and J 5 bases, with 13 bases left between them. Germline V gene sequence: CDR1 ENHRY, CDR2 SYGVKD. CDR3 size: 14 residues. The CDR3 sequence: CAISEQGIQETQYF. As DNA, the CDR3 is TGTGCCATCAGTGAACAGGGAATACAGGAGACCCAGTACTTC.

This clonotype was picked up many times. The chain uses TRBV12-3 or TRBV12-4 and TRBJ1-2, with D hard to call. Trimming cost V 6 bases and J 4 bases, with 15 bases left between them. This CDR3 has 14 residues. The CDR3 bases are TGTGCCAGCAGGCTGGGGTCCCGAGGCTATGGCTACACCTTC. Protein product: CASRLGSRGYGYTF.

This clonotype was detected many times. The CDR3 DNA sequence: TGTGCCAGCAGTTTATCGCAGGCGGATGAGCAGTTCTTC. This encodes CASSLSQADEQFF. The genes are TRBV27 and TRBJ2-1; D not certain. Germline CDR1 and CDR2: MNHEY and SMNVEV (reference sequence). There are 13 residues in the CDR3. Trimming left V 0 bases short and J 8 bases short, with 8 bases between.

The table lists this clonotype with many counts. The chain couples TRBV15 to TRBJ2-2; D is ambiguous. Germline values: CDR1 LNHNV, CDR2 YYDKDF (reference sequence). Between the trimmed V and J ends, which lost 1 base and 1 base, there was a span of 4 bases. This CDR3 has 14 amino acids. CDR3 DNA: TGTGCCACCAGCAGAGGACAGAACACCGGGGAGCTGTTTTTT. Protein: CATSRGQNTGELFF.

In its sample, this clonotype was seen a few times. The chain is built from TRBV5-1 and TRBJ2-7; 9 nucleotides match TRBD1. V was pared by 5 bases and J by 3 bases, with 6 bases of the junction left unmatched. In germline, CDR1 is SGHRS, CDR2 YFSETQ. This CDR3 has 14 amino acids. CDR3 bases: TGCGCCAGCAGGAAGGGACAGGGCCTCTACGAGCAGTACTTC. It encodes CASRKGQGLYEQYF. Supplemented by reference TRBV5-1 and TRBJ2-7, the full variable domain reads KAGVTQTPRYLIKTRGQQVTLSCSPISGHRSVSWYQQTPGQGLQFLFEYFSETQRNKGNFPGRFSGRQFSNSRSEMNVSTLELGDSALYLCASRKGQGLYEQYFGPGTRLTVT.

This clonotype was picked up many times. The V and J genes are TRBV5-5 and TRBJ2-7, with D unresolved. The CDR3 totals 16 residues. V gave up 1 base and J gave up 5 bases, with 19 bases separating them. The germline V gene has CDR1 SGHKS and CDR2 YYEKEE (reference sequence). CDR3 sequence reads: CASSLQFVEPPNEQYV. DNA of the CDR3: TGTGCCAGCAGCTTGCAGTTCGTGGAACCGCCGAACGAGCAGTACGTC.

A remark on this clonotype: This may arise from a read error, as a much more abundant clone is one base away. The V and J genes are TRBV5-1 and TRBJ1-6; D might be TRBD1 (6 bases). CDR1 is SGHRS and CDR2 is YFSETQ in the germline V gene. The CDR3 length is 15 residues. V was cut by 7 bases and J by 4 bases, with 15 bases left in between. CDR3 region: CASGWGQPYNSPLHF. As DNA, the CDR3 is TGCGCCAGCGGCTGGGGGCAGCCGTATAATTCACCCCTCCACTTT.

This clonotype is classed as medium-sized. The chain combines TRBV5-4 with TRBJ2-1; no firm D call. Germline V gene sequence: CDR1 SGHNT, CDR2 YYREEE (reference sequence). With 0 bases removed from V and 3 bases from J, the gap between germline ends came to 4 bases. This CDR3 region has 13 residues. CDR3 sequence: CASSLAFYNEQFF. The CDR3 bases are TGTGCCAGCAGCTTGGCCTTCTACAATGAGCAGTTCTTC.

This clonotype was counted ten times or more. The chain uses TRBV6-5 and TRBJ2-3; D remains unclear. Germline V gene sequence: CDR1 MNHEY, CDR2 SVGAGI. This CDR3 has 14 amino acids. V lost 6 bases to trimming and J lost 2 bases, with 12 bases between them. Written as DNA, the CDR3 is TGTGCCAGCAGGCGAACCGGGCTCACAGATACGCAGTATTTT. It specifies CASRRTGLTDTQYF.

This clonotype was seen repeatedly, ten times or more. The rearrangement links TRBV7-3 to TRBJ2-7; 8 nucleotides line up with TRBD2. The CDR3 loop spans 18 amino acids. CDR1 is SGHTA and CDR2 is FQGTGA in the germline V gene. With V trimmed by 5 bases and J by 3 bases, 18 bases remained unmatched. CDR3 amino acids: CASSTSGASSGRIYEQYF. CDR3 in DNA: TGTGCCAGCAGCACCTCAGGGGCCTCAAGCGGGAGAATCTACGAGCAGTACTTC. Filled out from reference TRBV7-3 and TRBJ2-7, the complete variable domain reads GAGVSQTPSNKVTEKGKYVELRCDPISGHTALYWYRQSLGQGPEFLIYFQGTGAADDSGLPNDRFFAVRPEGSVSTLKIQRTERGDSAVYLCASSTSGASSGRIYEQYFGPGTRLTVT.

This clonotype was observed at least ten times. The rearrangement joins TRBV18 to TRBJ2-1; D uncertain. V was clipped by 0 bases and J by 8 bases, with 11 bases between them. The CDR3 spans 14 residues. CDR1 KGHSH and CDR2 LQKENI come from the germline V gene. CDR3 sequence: CASSPPSGWDEQFF. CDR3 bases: TGTGCCAGCTCACCACCTTCAGGATGGGATGAGCAGTTCTTC.

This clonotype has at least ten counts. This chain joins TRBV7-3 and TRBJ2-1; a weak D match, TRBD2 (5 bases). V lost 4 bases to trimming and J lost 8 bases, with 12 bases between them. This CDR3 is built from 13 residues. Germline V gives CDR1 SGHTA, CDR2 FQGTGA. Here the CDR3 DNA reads TGTGCCAGCAGCTCCTGGTTCGGGGATGAGCAGTTCTTC. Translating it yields CASSSWFGDEQFF.

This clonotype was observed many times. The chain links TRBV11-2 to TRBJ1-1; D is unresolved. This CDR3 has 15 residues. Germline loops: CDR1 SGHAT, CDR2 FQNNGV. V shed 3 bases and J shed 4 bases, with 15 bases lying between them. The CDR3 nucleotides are TGTGCCAGCAGCTTCCGGACCGTGTCGGGCACTGAAGCTTTCTTT. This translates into CASSFRTVSGTEAFF. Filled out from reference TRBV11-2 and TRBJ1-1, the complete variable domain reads EAGVAQSPRYKIIEKRQSVAFWCNPISGHATLYWYQQILGQGPKLLIQFQNNGVVDDSQLPKDRFSAERLKGVDSTLKIQPAKLEDSAVYLCASSFRTVSGTEAFFGQGTRLTVV.

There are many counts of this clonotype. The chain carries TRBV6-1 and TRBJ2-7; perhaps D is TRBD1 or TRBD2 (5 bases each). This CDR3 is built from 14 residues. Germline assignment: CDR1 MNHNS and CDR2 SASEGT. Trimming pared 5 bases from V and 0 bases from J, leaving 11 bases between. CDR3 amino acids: CASSLWDRSYEQYV. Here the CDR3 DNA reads TGTGCCAGCAGTCTATGGGACCGCTCCTACGAGCAGTACGTC.

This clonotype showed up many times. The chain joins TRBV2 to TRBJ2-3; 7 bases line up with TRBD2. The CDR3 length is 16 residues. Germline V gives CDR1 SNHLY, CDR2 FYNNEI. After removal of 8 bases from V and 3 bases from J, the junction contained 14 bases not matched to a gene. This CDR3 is CASGDPGGFQTDTQYF. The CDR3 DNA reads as TGTGCCAGCGGGGACCCGGGGGGTTTCCAAACAGATACGCAGTATTTT.

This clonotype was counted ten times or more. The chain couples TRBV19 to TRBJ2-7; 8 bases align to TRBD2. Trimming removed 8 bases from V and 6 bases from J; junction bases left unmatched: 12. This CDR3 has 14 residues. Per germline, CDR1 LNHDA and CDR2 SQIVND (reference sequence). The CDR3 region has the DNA TGTGCCAGTGCGGGAGGTGACCGGTCAGGCGAGCAGTACTTC. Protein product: CASAGGDRSGEQYF.

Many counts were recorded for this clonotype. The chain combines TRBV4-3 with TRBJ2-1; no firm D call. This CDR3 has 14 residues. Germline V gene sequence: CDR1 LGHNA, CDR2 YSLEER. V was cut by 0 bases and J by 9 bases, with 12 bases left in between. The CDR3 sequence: CASSQDFGVGEQFF. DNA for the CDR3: TGCGCCAGCAGCCAAGATTTTGGAGTGGGTGAGCAGTTCTTC.

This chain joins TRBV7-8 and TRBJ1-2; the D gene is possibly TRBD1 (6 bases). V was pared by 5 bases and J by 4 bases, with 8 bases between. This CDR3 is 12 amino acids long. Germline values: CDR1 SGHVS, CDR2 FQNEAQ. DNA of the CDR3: TGTGCCAGCAGCCAGGACAGCTATGGCTACACCTTC. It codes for CASSQDSYGYTF. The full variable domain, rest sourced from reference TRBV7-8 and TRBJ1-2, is GAGVSQSPRYKVAKRGQDVALRCDPISGHVSLFWYQQALGQGPEFLTYFQNEAQLDKSGLPSDRFFAERPEGSVSTLKIQRTQQEDSAVYLCASSQDSYGYTFGSGTRLTVV.

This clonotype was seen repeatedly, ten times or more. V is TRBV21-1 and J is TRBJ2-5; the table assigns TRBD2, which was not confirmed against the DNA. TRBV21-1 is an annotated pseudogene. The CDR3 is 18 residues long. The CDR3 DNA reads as TGTGCCAGCAGCAAATTGTTCAGTGAGCGGGAGGGCCAAGAGACCCAGTACTTC. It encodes CASSKLFSEREGQETQYF.

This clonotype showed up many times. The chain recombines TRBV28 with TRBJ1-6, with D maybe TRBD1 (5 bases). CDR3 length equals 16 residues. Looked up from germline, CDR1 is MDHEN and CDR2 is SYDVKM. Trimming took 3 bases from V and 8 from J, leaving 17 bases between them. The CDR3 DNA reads TGTGCCAGCAGTTTCGGCCGGGCAGGGTCGGATTCACCCCTCCACTTT. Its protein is CASSFGRAGSDSPLHF. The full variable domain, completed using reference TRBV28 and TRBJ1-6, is DVKVTQSSRYLVKRTGEKVFLECVQDMDHENMFWYRQDPGLGLRLIYFSYDVKMKEKGDIPEGYSVSREKKERFSLILESASTNQTSMYLCASSFGRAGSDSPLHFGNGTRLTVT.

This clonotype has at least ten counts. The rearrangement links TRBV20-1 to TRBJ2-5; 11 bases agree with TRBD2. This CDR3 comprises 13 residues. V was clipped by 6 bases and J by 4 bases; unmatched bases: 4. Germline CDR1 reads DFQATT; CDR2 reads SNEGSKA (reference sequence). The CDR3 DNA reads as TGCAGTGCCGAGACTAGCGGGACAGAGACCCAGTACTTC. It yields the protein CSAETSGTETQYF.

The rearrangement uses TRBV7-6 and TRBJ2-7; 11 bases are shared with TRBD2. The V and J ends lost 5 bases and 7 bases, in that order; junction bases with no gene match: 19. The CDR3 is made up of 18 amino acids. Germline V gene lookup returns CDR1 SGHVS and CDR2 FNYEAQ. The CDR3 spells CASSPRSLAGVSGVEQYF. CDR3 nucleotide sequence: TGTGCCAGCAGCCCACGATCACTAGCGGGAGTGTCCGGGGTGGAGCAGTACTTC.

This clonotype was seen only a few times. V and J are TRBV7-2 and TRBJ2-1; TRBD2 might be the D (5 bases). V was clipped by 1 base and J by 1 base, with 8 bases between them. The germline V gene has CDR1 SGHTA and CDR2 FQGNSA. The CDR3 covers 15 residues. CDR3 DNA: TGTGCCAGCAGCTTAGGCCCGGGATCCTACAATGAGCAGTTCTTC. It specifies CASSLGPGSYNEQFF.